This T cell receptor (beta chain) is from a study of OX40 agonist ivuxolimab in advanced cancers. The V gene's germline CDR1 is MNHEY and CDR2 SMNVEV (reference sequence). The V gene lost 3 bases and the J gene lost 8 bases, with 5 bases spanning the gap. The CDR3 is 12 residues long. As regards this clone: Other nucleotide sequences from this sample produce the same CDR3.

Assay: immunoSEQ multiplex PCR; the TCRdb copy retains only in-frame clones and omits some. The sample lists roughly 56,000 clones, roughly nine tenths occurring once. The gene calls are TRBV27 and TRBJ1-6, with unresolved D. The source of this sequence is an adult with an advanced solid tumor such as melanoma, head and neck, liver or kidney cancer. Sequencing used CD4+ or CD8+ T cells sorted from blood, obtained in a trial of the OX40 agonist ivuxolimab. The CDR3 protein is CASSFRDSPLHF. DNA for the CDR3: TGTGCCAGCAGTTTTAGGGATTCACCCCTCCACTTT.